The rows below give T cell receptor beta chains drawn from one sample of a study of blood T cell repertoires in COVID-19. The protocol was immunoSEQ multiplex PCR, while the TCRdb copy is restricted to in-frame clones and leaves out a portion. The sample lists some 110,000 clones, over 65% occurring once. Sequencing was done on a sample of peripheral blood. These TCRs come from a man between 70 and 80 years old with acute or convalescent COVID-19. CDR3s include the opening cysteine and the closing phenylalanine or tryptophan. The D gene is left open where the match is weak. Not all rows give a size; the values are once, few, many and, for expanded clones, a class.

len	v_gene	d_gene	abundance	j_gene	CDR3nt	CDR3aa
15	TRBV6-6	TRBD1	NA	TRBJ1-2	TGTGCCAGCACTCCGGACAGGGGAACGAACTATGGCTACACCTTC	CASTPDRGTNYGYTF
14	TRBV18	NA	NA	TRBJ2-3	TGTGCCAGCTCACCAATGCGGAGCACAGATACGCAGTATTTT	CASSPMRSTDTQYF
13	TRBV27	TRBD1	NA	TRBJ1-2	TGTGCCAGCAGTCAGACAGGGGCCTATGGCTACACCTTC	CASSQTGAYGYTF
15	TRBV7-2	TRBD2	NA	TRBJ2-3	TGTGCCAGCAGCCTGGCTAGCGGGCGTGCAGATACGCAGTATTTT	CASSLASGRADTQYF
14	TRBV19	NA	few	TRBJ1-5	TGTGCCAGTAGTATAGGGGCGAGCAATCAGCCCCAGCATTTT	CASSIGASNQPQHF
16	TRBV6-6	NA	NA	TRBJ1-2	TGTGCCAGCAGTTCCCCCCTAGGGGAGGCTAACTATGGCTACACCTTC	CASSSPLGEANYGYTF
15	TRBV24-1	TRBD2	NA	TRBJ2-2	TGTGCCACCAGTGATTCTAGCGGGAGAGACGGGGAGCTGTTTTTT	CATSDSSGRDGELFF
17	TRBV12-5	TRBD2	few	TRBJ2-1	TGTGCTAGTGGTTTCTCCCTTCCTAGCGGGGGGGTCGGTGAGCAGTTCTTC	CASGFSLPSGGVGEQFF
17	TRBV7-9	TRBD1	NA	TRBJ2-2	TGTGCCAGCAGCTTAGGTGGGACAGGGCGAAACACCGGGGAGCTGTTTTTT	CASSLGGTGRNTGELFF
14	TRBV19	NA	few	TRBJ1-2	TGTGCCAGTAATCACTTGCAGGATACTCGTGGCTACACCTTC	CASNHLQDTRGYTF
15	TRBV7-9	TRBD1	few	TRBJ2-1	TGTGCCAGCAGCTTATGGCAGGGGGCGCGAAATGAGCAGTTCTTC	CASSLWQGARNEQFF
16	TRBV6-5	TRBD1	NA	TRBJ2-7	TGTGCCAGCAGTTACCGACTACAGGGGATCTCCTACGAGCAGTACTTC	CASSYRLQGISYEQYF
23	TRBV14	TRBD1	NA	TRBJ1-5	TGTGCCAGCAGCCAAGAAACCCGTTTATTTCGGGACAGGGGTTGGGGGGGCAATCAGCCCCAGCATTTT	CASSQETRLFRDRGWGGNQPQHF
13	TRBV27	NA	NA	TRBJ1-1	TGTGCCAGCAGTTGGTCTAGGAACACTGAAGCTTTCTTT	CASSWSRNTEAFF
13	TRBV6-4	NA	NA	TRBJ1-1	TGTGCCAGCAGTGTAGCTCCAGGGGTAGAAGCTTTCTTT	CASSVAPGVEAFF